The 26 T cell receptor beta chains reported below all come from one sample, sequenced in a study of blood T cell repertoires in COVID-19. Repertoires were generated with immunoSEQ multiplex PCR, while TCRdb's copy carries only in-frame clones and drops some. The sample includes 85,000 to 95,000 clones, about 82% of them seen just once. The sequenced material came from peripheral blood. These receptors were obtained from a human donor in a cohort sampled during active COVID-19.

The genes are TRBV7-8 and TRBJ2-4; no firm D call. This CDR3 is 16 amino acids long. V was trimmed by 0 bases and J by 1 base, leaving 10 bases between them. Looked up from germline, CDR1 is SGHVS and CDR2 is FQNEAQ. The CDR3 is CASSLAYRGAKNIQYF. The CDR3 nucleotides are TGTGCCAGCAGCTTAGCCTATCGCGGCGCCAAAAACATTCAGTACTTC.

This chain uses TRBV5-1 with TRBJ2-2; tentatively, D is TRBD2 (6 bases). The CDR3 sequence is 15 residues long. Germline assignment: CDR1 SGHRS and CDR2 YFSETQ. Trimming removed 4 bases from V and 4 bases from J, with 14 bases in between. The CDR3 sequence is CASSKGLGSTGELFF. CDR3 in DNA: TGCGCCAGCAGCAAGGGACTGGGAAGCACCGGGGAGCTGTTTTTT.

The chain recombines TRBV6-6 with TRBJ2-5; tentatively, D is TRBD2 (7 bases). The CDR3 has 16 residues. V shed 2 bases and J shed 5 bases, with 18 bases lying between them. The germline V gene has CDR1 MNHNY and CDR2 SVGAGI (reference sequence). The CDR3 reads CASSYRGGGSEETQYF. The CDR3 region has the DNA TGTGCCAGCAGTTACCGGGGAGGGGGTAGTGAGGAGACCCAGTACTTC.

This sequence joins TRBV7-8 and TRBJ1-5; D gene uncertain. The CDR3 length is 13 residues. Germline lookup yields CDR1 SGHVS and CDR2 FQNEAQ. V was trimmed by 1 base and J by 3 bases, leaving 4 bases between them. The CDR3 spells CASSLGNNQPQHF. CDR3 DNA: TGTGCCAGCAGCTTAGGTAACAATCAGCCCCAGCATTTT.

This clone was seen a few times. The J gene is TRBJ2-7, the V gene TRBV9; TRBD1 agrees at 9 bases. The germline V gene encodes CDR1 SGDLS and CDR2 YYNGEE. The CDR3 spans 13 residues. Trimming took 3 bases from V and 4 from J; bases not matched to a gene: 2. The CDR3 DNA is TGTGCCAGCAGCGCCGGGACAGGGTACGAGCAGTACTTC. Translating gives CASSAGTGYEQYF. The variable domain in full, with the rest retrieved from reference TRBV9 and TRBJ2-7, is DSGVTQTPKHLITATGQRVTLRCSPRSGDLSVYWYQQSLDQGLQFLIQYYNGEERAKGNILERFSAQQFPDLHSELNLSSLELGDSALYFCASSAGTGYEQYFGPGTRLTVT.

CDR3 amino acids: CASSLGGYEQYF. The CDR3 DNA reads TGTGCCAGTAGTCTCGGGGGCTACGAGCAGTACTTC. The V and J genes are TRBV19 and TRBJ2-7; perhaps TRBD2 as D (6 bases). V gave up 5 bases and J gave up 3 bases, with 8 bases separating them. CDR1 and CDR2 (germline): LNHDA, SQIVND (reference sequence). The CDR3 consists of 12 residues.

The chain has TRBV24-1 and TRBJ2-1; no clear D. The germline V and J ends were trimmed by 6 bases and 5 bases, with 10 bases remaining between them. Looked up from germline, CDR1 is KGHDR and CDR2 is SFDVKD. This CDR3 contains 13 residues. The CDR3 reads CATSSLGDNEQFF. CDR3 DNA: TGTGCCACCAGTTCATTAGGAGACAATGAGCAGTTCTTC.

V gene TRBV4-1 combines with J gene TRBJ1-1; 10 positions match TRBD1. With V trimmed by 4 bases and J by 1 base, 3 bases remained unmatched. Looked up from germline, CDR1 is MGHRA and CDR2 is YSYEKL. The CDR3 consists of 15 residues. The CDR3 is CASSLGTGANTEAFF. In DNA, the CDR3 is TGCGCCAGCAGCCTGGGGACAGGGGCGAACACTGAAGCTTTCTTT.

A single count supports this clone. The rearrangement links TRBV7-2 to TRBJ2-7, with 11 bases aligning to TRBD2. V lost 6 bases to trimming and J lost 3 bases; unmatched junction nucleotides: 7. Germline-derived CDR1 and CDR2 are SGHTA and FQGNSA. The CDR3 sequence is 15 residues long. CDR3 region: CASRATSGSLYEQYF. DNA for the CDR3: TGTGCCAGCAGGGCCACTAGCGGGAGTCTCTACGAGCAGTACTTC.

The chain uses TRBV4-1 and TRBJ2-1; 11 bases agree with TRBD2. The ends lost 1 base at V and 4 bases at J; junction bases unmatched: 3. Germline lookup yields CDR1 MGHRA and CDR2 YSYEKL. This CDR3 contains 16 residues. DNA for the CDR3: TGCGCCAGCAGCCAAGTAACTAGCGGGGGATACAATGAGCAGTTCTTC. It specifies CASSQVTSGGYNEQFF.

The chain is built from TRBV6-1 and TRBJ1-5; D might be TRBD1 (5 bases). The CDR3 runs 14 residues. The V end was cut by 5 bases, the J end by 3 bases, with 11 bases between. Germline CDR1 is MNHNS and CDR2 is SASEGT. The CDR3 region has the DNA TGTGCCAGCAGTTCATCTGGGGCCAATCAGCCCCAGCATTTT. Its protein is CASSSSGANQPQHF.

The V call is TRBV4-1, the J call TRBJ2-3, with 11 bases matching TRBD2. Germline CDR1 and CDR2: MGHRA and YSYEKL. J gave up 3 bases and V 0 bases, and 2 bases lay outside the gene matches. This CDR3 comprises 16 residues. The chain's CDR3 is CASSQEIAGGTDTQYF. CDR3 sequence (DNA): TGCGCCAGCAGCCAAGAAATAGCGGGGGGGACAGATACGCAGTATTTT.

This clone has only a few counts. CDR3 DNA sequence: TGTGCCAGCAGTGAAGCGGACAATTCGGCGTTTGGAGGGGATACGCAGTATTTT. This gives the protein CASSEADNSAFGGDTQYF. V and J are TRBV6-1 and TRBJ2-3, with D perhaps TRBD2 (6 bases). The CDR3 has 18 amino acids. Germline-derived CDR1 and CDR2 are MNHNS and SASEGT. V was cut by 0 bases and J by 6 bases, with 22 bases left in between.

The J gene is TRBJ2-5, the V gene TRBV3-1 (or the pseudogene TRBV3-2); possibly TRBD2 for D (6 bases). The CDR3 runs to 14 residues. Germline-derived CDR1 and CDR2 are LGHDT and YNNKEL (reference sequence). The germline V and J ends were trimmed by 4 bases and 5 bases, with 14 bases remaining between them. The CDR3 coding sequence is TGTGCCAGCAGCCTGGAGGGCCGGGGGGAGACCCAGTACTTC. Its protein is CASSLEGRGETQYF.

This chain links TRBV24-1 with TRBJ1-1; D unclear. The CDR3 extends over 14 amino acids. The V gene's germline CDR1 is KGHDR and CDR2 SFDVKD. V dropped 4 bases and J dropped 6 bases, with 14 bases sitting between them. CDR3 region: CATSDFFQVSEAFF. DNA of the CDR3: TGTGCCACCAGTGACTTTTTTCAGGTGTCTGAAGCTTTCTTT.

This chain joins TRBV6-5 and TRBJ2-7; tentatively, D is TRBD1 (6 bases). Deletions cut 2 bases from V and 6 bases from J, with 17 bases between. From germline, CDR1 is MNHEY and CDR2 SVGAGI. The CDR3 sequence is 15 residues long. The CDR3 here is CASSYALLQGSEQYF. In DNA, the CDR3 is TGTGCCAGCAGTTACGCCCTCTTACAGGGAAGCGAGCAGTACTTC.

V and J are TRBV6-2 or TRBV6-3 and TRBJ2-3, with D maybe TRBD1 (6 bases). The V and J ends lost 0 bases and 2 bases respectively, with 9 bases between them. Germline CDR1 reads MNHEY; CDR2 reads SVGEGT. This CDR3 comprises 15 residues. The CDR3 sequence: CASSYSRQVTDTQYF. The CDR3 region has the DNA TGTGCCAGCAGTTACTCGAGACAGGTCACAGATACGCAGTATTTT.

The sample holds one count of this clone. The chain combines TRBV3-1 (or the pseudogene TRBV3-2) with TRBJ1-4; the D gene is possibly TRBD1 (6 bases). Trimming left V 3 bases short and J 2 bases short, with 7 bases between. This CDR3 spans 14 amino acids. CDR1 and CDR2 from the germline V gene are LGHDT and YNNKEL (reference sequence). The chain's CDR3 is CASSHQGTNEKLFF. In DNA, the CDR3 is TGTGCCAGCAGCCACCAGGGGACTAATGAAAAACTGTTTTTT.

Regarding this clone: One end of the junction does not line up with germline, which may come from a read error. Within the sample, other DNA sequences also encode this same CDR3. The chain joins TRBV5-4 to TRBJ2-2, with TRBD2 as a possible D gene (5 bases). From germline, CDR1 is SGHNT and CDR2 YYREEE (reference sequence). This CDR3 has 13 residues. The CDR3 bases are TGTGCCAGCAGCTTGGTCGGAGCCGGGGAGTTGTTTTTT. It translates to CASSLVGAGELFF.

The chain carries TRBV4-1 and TRBJ2-3; 7 bases agree with TRBD2. The J segment lost 2 bases and the V segment lost 4 bases, leaving 9 bases of the junction unmatched. The CDR3 contains 16 residues. Germline CDR1 is MGHRA and CDR2 is YSYEKL. As DNA, the CDR3 is TGCGCCAGCAGCCTGAAGGTAACTAGCGCCACAGATACGCAGTATTTT. Its translation is CASSLKVTSATDTQYF.

This clone occurred once. The V gene is TRBV4-2, the J gene TRBJ1-5, with TRBD1 identical over 9 bases. The V and J ends lost 1 base and 6 bases, in that order; junction bases with no gene match: 4. CDR3 length: 15 residues. Looked up from germline, CDR1 is LGHNA and CDR2 is YNFKEQ. The CDR3 spells CASSQVQGATQPQHF. The CDR3 DNA reads TGTGCCAGCAGCCAAGTACAGGGGGCGACTCAGCCCCAGCATTTT.

This chain links TRBV7-2 with TRBJ2-1; 8 nucleotides match TRBD1. Germline V CDR1 and CDR2: SGHTA, FQGNSA. The CDR3 loop spans 14 amino acids. Losses at the gene ends were 5 bases for V and 8 bases for J; bases not matched to a gene: 8. The CDR3 DNA follows: TGTGCCAGCAGCCCGCGGACAGGGCGGGATGAGCAGTTCTTC. Amino acids: CASSPRTGRDEQFF. The entire variable domain, with the rest obtained from reference TRBV7-2 and TRBJ2-1, is as follows: GAGVSQSPSNKVTEKGKDVELRCDPISGHTALYWYRQSLGQGLEFLIYFQGNSAPDKSGLPSDRFSAERTGGSVSTLTIQRTQQEDSAVYLCASSPRTGRDEQFFGPGTRLTVL.

The V gene is TRBV7-9, the J gene TRBJ2-6; 10 bases fit TRBD1. The germline V gene has CDR1 SEHNR and CDR2 FQNEAQ (reference sequence). Trimming at V came to 4 bases and at J to 0 bases, leaving 9 bases not matched to a gene. The CDR3 runs to 19 residues. The CDR3: CASSSSGTGDISGANVLTF. The CDR3 DNA is TGTGCCAGCAGCTCCTCCGGGACAGGGGATATCTCTGGGGCCAACGTCCTGACTTTC.

This clone occurred once. The V and J genes are TRBV5-1 and TRBJ2-3; 12 bases line up with TRBD2. The V segment lost 5 bases and the J segment 0 bases; nucleotides outside the gene matches: 7. CDR1 and CDR2 (germline): SGHRS, YFSETQ. This CDR3 is built from 17 residues. In DNA, the CDR3 is TGCGCCAGCAGGCCTAGCGGGGGGGCGTTGAGCACAGATACGCAGTATTTT. This translates into CASRPSGGALSTDTQYF.

This clone was seen just once. CDR3 residues: CSVGSGGSGNTIYF. The CDR3 coding sequence is TGCAGCGTTGGCTCAGGGGGGTCTGGAAACACCATATATTTT. The chain carries TRBV29-1 and TRBJ1-3, with TRBD1 matching over 7 bases. This CDR3 contains 14 residues. J was trimmed by 1 base and V by 4 bases; bases with no gene match: 4. Germline V CDR1 and CDR2: SQVTM, ANQGSEA.

The V gene is TRBV19, the J gene TRBJ2-1; the match to TRBD1 covers 9 bases. Germline values: CDR1 LNHDA, CDR2 SQIVND (reference sequence). The V gene end was trimmed by 8 bases and the J gene end by 2 bases; junction bases not matched to a gene: 7. This CDR3 contains 15 residues. The CDR3 coding sequence is TGTGCCAGTCGACCGGGACAGGGTACCTACAATGAGCAGTTCTTC. Protein: CASRPGQGTYNEQFF.